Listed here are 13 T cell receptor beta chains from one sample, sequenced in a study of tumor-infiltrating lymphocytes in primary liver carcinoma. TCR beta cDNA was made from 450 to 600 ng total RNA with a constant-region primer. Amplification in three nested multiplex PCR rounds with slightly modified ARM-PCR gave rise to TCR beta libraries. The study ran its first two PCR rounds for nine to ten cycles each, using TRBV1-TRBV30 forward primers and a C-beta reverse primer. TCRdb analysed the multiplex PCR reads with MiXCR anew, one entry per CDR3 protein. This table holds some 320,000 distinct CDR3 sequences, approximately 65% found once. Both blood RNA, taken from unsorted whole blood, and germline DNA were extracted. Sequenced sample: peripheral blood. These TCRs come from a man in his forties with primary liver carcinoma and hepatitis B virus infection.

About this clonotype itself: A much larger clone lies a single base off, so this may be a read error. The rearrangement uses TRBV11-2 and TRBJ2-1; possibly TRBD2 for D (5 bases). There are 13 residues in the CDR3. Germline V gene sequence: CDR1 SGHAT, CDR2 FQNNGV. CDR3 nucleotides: TGTACCAGCAGCTTAAGTGCGGGCAATGAGCAGTTCTTC. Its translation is CTSSLSAGNEQFF.

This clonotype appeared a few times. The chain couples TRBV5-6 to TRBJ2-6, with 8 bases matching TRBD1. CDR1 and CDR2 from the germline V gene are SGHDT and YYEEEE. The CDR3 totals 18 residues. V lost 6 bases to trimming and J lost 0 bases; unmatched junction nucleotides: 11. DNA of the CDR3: TGTGCCAGCAACCGCTTCGGACAGGGACCCTCTGGGGCCAACGTCCTGACTTTC. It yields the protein CASNRFGQGPSGANVLTF.

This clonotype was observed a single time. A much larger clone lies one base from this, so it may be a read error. CDR3 protein: CATSKGDGKYEQYF. In nucleotides, the CDR3 is TGCGCCACTTCGAAGGGGGACGGAAAGTACGAGCAGTACTTC. The chain recombines TRBV4-1 with TRBJ2-7; maybe TRBD1 (6 bases). In germline, CDR1 is MGHRA, CDR2 YSYEKL. Trimming pared 10 bases from V and 4 bases from J, leaving 20 bases between. The CDR3 contains 14 residues.

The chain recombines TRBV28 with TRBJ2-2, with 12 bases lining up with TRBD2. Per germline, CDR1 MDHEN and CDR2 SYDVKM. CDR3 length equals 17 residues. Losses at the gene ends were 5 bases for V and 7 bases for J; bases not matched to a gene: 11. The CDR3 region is CASSHNRLAGAIGELFF. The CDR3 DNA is TGTGCCAGCAGTCACAACCGACTAGCGGGAGCTATCGGGGAGCTGTTTTTT.

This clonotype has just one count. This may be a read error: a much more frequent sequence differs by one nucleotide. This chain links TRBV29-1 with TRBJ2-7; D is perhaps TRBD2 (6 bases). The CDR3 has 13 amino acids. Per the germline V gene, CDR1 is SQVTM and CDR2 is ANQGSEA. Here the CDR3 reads CSATGGTAYEKYF. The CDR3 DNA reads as TGCAGCGCGACCGGGGGTACAGCCTACGAGAAGTACTTC.

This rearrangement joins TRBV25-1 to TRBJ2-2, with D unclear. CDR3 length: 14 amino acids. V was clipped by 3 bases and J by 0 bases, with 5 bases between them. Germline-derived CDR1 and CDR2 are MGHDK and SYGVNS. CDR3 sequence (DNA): TGTGCCAGCAGTGACCTTGCGAACACCGGGGAGCTGTTTTTT. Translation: CASSDLANTGELFF.

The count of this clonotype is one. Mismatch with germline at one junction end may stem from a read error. The CDR3 DNA is TGTACCTGCAGCCAAGCTAGCGGACTTCACAATGAGCAGTTCTTC. It codes for CTCSQASGLHNEQFF. The gene calls are TRBV4-1 and TRBJ2-1; 7 nucleotides match TRBD2. CDR3 size: 15 residues. Germline V gene sequence: CDR1 MGHRA, CDR2 YSYEKL.

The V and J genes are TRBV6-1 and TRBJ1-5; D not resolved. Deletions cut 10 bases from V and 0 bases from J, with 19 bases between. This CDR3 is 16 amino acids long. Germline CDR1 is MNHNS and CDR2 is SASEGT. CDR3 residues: CATHRSDGSSNQPQHF. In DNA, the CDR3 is TGTGCCACCCATAGGAGCGACGGCAGTAGCAATCAGCCCCAGCATTTT.

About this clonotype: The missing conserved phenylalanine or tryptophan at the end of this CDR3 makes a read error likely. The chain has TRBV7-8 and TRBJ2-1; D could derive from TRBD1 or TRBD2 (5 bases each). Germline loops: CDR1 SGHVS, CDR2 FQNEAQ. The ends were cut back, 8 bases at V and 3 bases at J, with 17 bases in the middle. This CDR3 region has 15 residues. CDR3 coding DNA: TGTGCCAGCGGCCGGGGACGGATAGGCTACAATGAGCAGTTCCTC. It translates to CASGRGRIGYNEQFL.

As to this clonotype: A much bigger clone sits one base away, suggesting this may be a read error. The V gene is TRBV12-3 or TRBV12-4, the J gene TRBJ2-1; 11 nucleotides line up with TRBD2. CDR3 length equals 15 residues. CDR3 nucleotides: TGTGCCAACAGTCCTGGGACTAGCGGATACAATGAGCAGTTCTTC. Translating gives CANSPGTSGYNEQFF.

CDR3 in DNA: TGCGCCAGCAGCTTGGAGGACTCTCGCACCGGGGAGCTGTTTTTT. Its protein is CASSLEDSRTGELFF. The chain is built from TRBV5-1 and TRBJ2-2, with a tentative D call TRBD2 (5 bases). V was cut by 0 bases and J by 4 bases, with 10 bases left in between. This CDR3 contains 15 residues. Germline CDR1 reads SGHRS; CDR2 reads YFSETQ.

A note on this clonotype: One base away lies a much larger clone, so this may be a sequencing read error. The CDR3 region is CASSLDDGSPSTDTQYF. The CDR3 region has the DNA TGTGCCAGCAGCTTGGACGATGGGTCCCCTAGCACAGATACGCAGTATTTT. V is TRBV5-5 and J is TRBJ2-3; no definite D call. The germline gives CDR1 SGHKS, CDR2 YYEKEE (reference sequence). The V and J ends lost 0 bases and 0 bases respectively, with 14 bases between them. CDR3 size: 17 residues.

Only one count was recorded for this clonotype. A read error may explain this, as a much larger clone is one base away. CDR3 in amino acids: CASSLVGVSTYEQYF. The CDR3 DNA sequence: TGTGCCAGCAGCCTGGTGGGAGTTTCAACCTACGAGCAGTACTTC. V is TRBV6-2 or TRBV6-3 and J is TRBJ2-7; weak D call: TRBD2 (5 bases). The CDR3 loop spans 15 amino acids. Trimming left V 6 bases short and J 2 bases short, with 17 bases between. From germline, CDR1 is MNHEY and CDR2 SVGEGT.